This T cell receptor beta chain was captured in a study of T cell responses to AZD1222 COVID-19 vaccine. CDR3 length equals 16 residues. The germline CDR1 and CDR2 sequences are SGHNT and YYREEE (reference sequence). V was trimmed by 1 base and J by 2 bases, leaving 13 bases between them. Sequencing used immunoSEQ multiplex PCR; TCRdb keeps in-frame clones, though not all of them. The table has over 100,000 clones, about nine tenths seen once. The TCR originated in an adult in good health. V usage is TRBV5-4 and J usage is TRBJ1-5; D perhaps matches TRBD1 (5 bases). This material consisted of peripheral blood, taken on day 0 of AZD1222 vaccination. In nucleotides, the CDR3 is TGTGCCAGCAGCTTGAGGGGCGGGACGGGCAATCAGCCCCAGCATTTT. Protein product: CASSLRGGTGNQPQHF. Combining the CDR3 with reference TRBV5-4 and TRBJ1-5 gives the whole variable domain ETGVTQSPTHLIKTRGQQVTLRCSSQSGHNTVSWYQQALGQGPQFIFQYYREEENGRGNFPPRFSGLQFPNYSSELNVNALELDDSALYLCASSLRGGTGNQPQHFGDGTRLSIL.